These T cell receptor beta chains were read from a single sample in a study of patients and donors after allogeneic stem cell transplantation. TCRdb re-derived calls from the RT-PCR reads in MiXCR, one entry per CDR3 protein. The table lists 800,000 to 1,000,000 distinct CDR3 sequences, roughly 18% of them singletons. Sequenced input: blood, either unsorted or a sorted T cell fraction (not recorded which). The receptors stem from a human donor who was either an allogeneic HSCT recipient or a stem cell or donor lymphocyte infusion donor (not recorded which). It is not recorded whose cells these are; they may come from a transplant donor. The CDR3 runs from the conserved cysteine through the conserved F or W. Rows may omit the clone size; those that give it use once, few, many or a size class.

V gene	J gene	clone size	CDR3 protein
TRBV4-1	TRBJ2-7	-	CASSHTPGGPYEQYF
TRBV24-1	TRBJ2-3	few	CATSDKRGPLTDTQYF
TRBV5-4	TRBJ2-2	few	CASSLAAGGPGELFF
TRBV5-4	TRBJ2-1	-	CASSLGNGLNEQFF
TRBV5-6	TRBJ1-2	few	CASSSARGLGYTF
TRBV27	TRBJ2-7	-	CASSLVATPSYEQYF
TRBV20-1	TRBJ1-6	-	CSARDESTGLNSPLHF
TRBV2	TRBJ2-1	-	CASSLTGQGVHEQFF
TRBV5-1	TRBJ2-2	many	CASSFRDRESTGELFF
TRBV5-1	TRBJ2-7	-	CASSLDPGGSDEQYF
TRBV5-1	TRBJ2-7	few	CASSVGQGAGEQYF
TRBV12-3/TRBV12-4	TRBJ2-1	few	CASSFSIGRASYNEQFF
TRBV5-6	TRBJ2-2	-	CASSPRTEANTGELFF
TRBV5-4	TRBJ2-2	few	CASSLELSLAGLHTGELFF
TRBV12-3/TRBV12-4	TRBJ1-1	many	CASSLARPEAFF
TRBV12-3/TRBV12-4	TRBJ2-5	-	CASTTLAGAPRETQYF
TRBV12-3/TRBV12-4	TRBJ2-5	-	CAMSRGGTQYF
TRBV12-3/TRBV12-4	TRBJ2-7	many	CASSGGHSSYEQYF
TRBV6-1	TRBJ2-7	-	CASSFDRVRGEQYF
TRBV12-3/TRBV12-4	TRBJ2-4	many	CASSSRTGLAKNIQYF
TRBV28	TRBJ1-3	few	CASMETGLSSGNTIYF
TRBV6-5	TRBJ2-5	few	CASSYITGYQETQYF
TRBV6-4	TRBJ1-1	few	CASSATGGNTEAFF
TRBV29-1	TRBJ2-2	-	CSVGGHPNTGELFF
TRBV7-3	TRBJ1-6	few	CASSLRSGKGGVNSPLHF
TRBV20-1	TRBJ2-1	few	CSARDIQGPTYNEQFF
TRBV12-3/TRBV12-4	TRBJ1-1	many	CASSFLWADVHTEAFF
TRBV7-3	TRBJ2-3	few	CASSLNSRGTDTQYF
TRBV5-1	TRBJ1-1	many	CASSGRDRGNAEAFF
TRBV7-8	TRBJ1-2	-	CASSLVRGQWDYGYTF
TRBV9	TRBJ1-3	few	CASSVNRAGNTIYF
TRBV7-2	TRBJ2-7	-	CASSYGTGTFYEQYF
TRBV6-5	TRBJ2-1	-	CASSYGTSGSEQFF
TRBV6-1	TRBJ1-4	-	CASRRARDEKLFF
TRBV20-1	TRBJ2-3	-	CSARSLSGSGADTQYF
TRBV18	TRBJ2-7	-	CASSPQGRFYEQYF
TRBV12-3/TRBV12-4	TRBJ2-1	few	CASSLPGLQLNYYNEQFF
TRBV5-1	TRBJ1-2	few	CASSSRDRRSGYTF
TRBV10-3	TRBJ1-2	few	CAISELASVTPNYGYTF
TRBV6-5	TRBJ1-2	few	CASSYDRFNRDYGYTF
TRBV25-1	TRBJ2-7	few	CASSERGQDYEQYF
TRBV7-9	TRBJ2-7	-	CARTRGSPPLEQYF
TRBV7-9	TRBJ1-4	-	CASSLAWNEKLFF
TRBV4-3	TRBJ2-5	few	CASSQFTGQETQYF
TRBV12-3/TRBV12-4	TRBJ2-1	few	CASSLTNSGSYEQFF
TRBV5-1	TRBJ2-1	-	CASSAGLAGPDEQFF
TRBV19	TRBJ2-1	-	CASTGLAGKSVSYNEQFF
TRBV11-1	TRBJ1-1	few	CASSLDRLRKAFF
TRBV4-1	TRBJ2-7	few	CASSQEGTPYEQYF
TRBV5-1	TRBJ1-1	many	CASSLAAGLNTEAFF
TRBV29-1	TRBJ2-1	few	CSASIGLVGNEQFF
TRBV19	TRBJ2-1	once	CASSIGADVQFF
TRBV29-1	TRBJ1-1	few	CSVQGATEAFF
TRBV6-5	TRBJ2-5	-	CASSSQGFETQYF
TRBV27	TRBJ2-4	-	CASSLSGGAWDIQYF
TRBV7-9	TRBJ1-5	-	CASSFSDRSGPQHF
TRBV6-2/TRBV6-3	TRBJ2-2	-	CASSYQGRTGELFF